The TCR beta chain under discussion was sequenced for a study of regulatory T cells in long-lasting Graves disease (dated by TCRdb to the early 2020s). The study in broad terms: Antithyroid drugs had been taken for less than 3 months by newly diagnosed Graves' disease patients. The study took place in China and was registered as a clinical trial. A total of about 35 samples underwent TCR sequencing, from roughly 13 patients with persistent Graves' disease and roughly 20 patients with newly diagnosed Graves' disease. Persistent Graves' disease patients were compared with newly diagnosed Graves' disease patients by peripheral blood TCR sequencing and RNA sequencing. What the authors observed across the whole study: As a limitation, the authors acknowledged that the small sample size may reduce accuracy. Persistent disease showed preferential use of TRBV28, TRBJ1-2 and TRBJ2-5, whereas newly diagnosed disease favored TRBV20-1 and TRBJ2-1. Because the primary lesion, thyroid tissue, could not be accessed, the study looked at peripheral blood alone. A larger number of public clonotypes was shared among persistent patients (approximately 3,000) than among newly diagnosed patients (around 970). Compared with newly diagnosed patients, persistent Graves' disease patients had lower TCR Shannon entropy and fewer highly expanded clones, which suggests clonal expansion. Sequencing and analysis were restricted to the TCR beta chain.

The CDR3 has 15 amino acids, counting the end cysteine and phenylalanine. Only the CDR3 DNA stays, 45 bases, in frame from base 1. From the germline V gene, CDR1 is SNHLY and CDR2 is FYNNEI. At the junction V is shortened by 6 bases and J by 0 bases; bases outside the gene matches: 3. This clonotype was counted many times. Its antigen specificity is not known. Per-base quality was not reported, and no clone a single base away is much larger than it. The receptor library was made with multiplex PCR. Sequenced using an Illumina HiSeq 4000. TCR beta libraries were built with iRepertoire HTBI primers and Arm-PCR amplification of CDR3 regions. Before sequencing, the PCR products went through gel purification. The source study handled its data this way. A total of roughly 58 TRBV and 14 TRBJ segments were identified across samples and were used for gene usage analysis of CDR3 amino acid clonotypes. COPE and FqMerger were used to merge the filtered high-quality paired reads into contigs. BLAST was used to align contigs to the IMGT TRBV, TRBD and TRBJ reference genes, and CDR3 was defined following IMGT. Clonotypes above 0.1% frequency were classified as highly expanded clones. Shannon entropy was used to measure repertoire diversity, and the Gini coefficient was used to measure V-J evenness. Clonotypes shared by more than one individual were considered public. The public reads were reanalyzed by TCRdb: fastp trimming at Q25, MiXCR alignment, in-frame beta chains only. Rows are combined by CDR3 protein, so each entry shows the most common genes and DNA. What appears here as the V and J calls and clone size reflects TCRdb's work, not the paper's. A total of hundreds of thousands of distinct CDR3 sequences appear in this sample, roughly 15% of them only once. The ten biggest clones cover 22% of the sample.

The time point label, read with the paper, signifies: newly diagnosed GD, antithyroid drugs for less than 3 months. For both TCR sequencing and RNA sequencing, RNA was extracted from PBMCs using TRIzol. Graves' disease was diagnosed according to American Thyroid Association guidelines. Patients for the study were recruited at an endocrinology department in Xi'an, China. Each patient gave approximately 10 milliliters of peripheral blood, collected in an EDTA anticoagulant tube. PBMCs were isolated by Ficoll Paque Plus density gradient separation without further T cell sorting. An Agilent 2100 Bioanalyzer and agarose gel were used to check RNA quality, and a NanoDrop 2000 was used to measure RNA concentration.

The source is a female donor with Graves disease. This chain joins TRBV2 to TRBJ2-7; 12 bases in between match TRBD2. This specimen was peripheral blood mononuclear cells (PBMCs), taken at new diagnosis, from a patient treated with antithyroid drugs. The CDR3 corresponds to CASRTSGGGSYEQYF. The nucleotide sequence is given as TGTGCCAGCAGGACTAGCGGGGGTGGCTCCTACGAGCAGTACTTC.